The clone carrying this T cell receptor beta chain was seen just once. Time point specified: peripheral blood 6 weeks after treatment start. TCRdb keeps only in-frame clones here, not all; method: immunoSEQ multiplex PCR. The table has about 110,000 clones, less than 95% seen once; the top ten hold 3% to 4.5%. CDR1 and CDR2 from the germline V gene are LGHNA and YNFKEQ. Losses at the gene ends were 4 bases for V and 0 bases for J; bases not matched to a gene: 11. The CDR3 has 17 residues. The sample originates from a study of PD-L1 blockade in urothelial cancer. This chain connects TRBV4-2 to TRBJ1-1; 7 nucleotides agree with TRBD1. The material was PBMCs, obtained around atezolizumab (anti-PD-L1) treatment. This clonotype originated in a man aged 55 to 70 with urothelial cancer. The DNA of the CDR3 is TGTGCCAGCAGCCCCCTCATAGCAGACAGGGTGAACACTGAAGCTTTCTTT. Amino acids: CASSPLIADRVNTEAFF.